The 2 T cell receptor beta chains listed next were all sequenced from one sample in a study of blood T cell repertoires in COVID-19. The table came from immunoSEQ multiplex PCR; TCRdb's copy has only in-frame clones and leaves some out. Among around 330,000 clones listed, 85% to 90% were seen once. Sequencing was done on a sample of peripheral blood. Receptors were obtained from a woman aged 50 to 65 with active or convalescent COVID-19.

The rearrangement uses TRBV7-3 and TRBJ2-3; D gene unclear. This CDR3 spans 13 amino acids. Trimming cost V 1 base and J 4 bases, with 6 bases left between them. CDR1 is SGHTA, CDR2 FQGTGA, per germline. The DNA for the CDR3 is TGTGCCAGCAGCTTAAATTCGGCAGATACGCAGTATTTT. Amino acid sequence: CASSLNSADTQYF.

The chain is built from TRBV15 and TRBJ1-1, with D possibly being TRBD1 (5 bases). The CDR3 sequence is 14 residues long. Deletions cut 3 bases from V and 5 bases from J, with 13 bases between. CDR1 and CDR2 (germline): LNHNV, YYDKDF (reference sequence). The CDR3: CATSSRDGGTEAFF. The CDR3 DNA reads as TGTGCCACCAGCAGCCGGGACGGGGGGACTGAAGCTTTCTTT.